This TCR beta chain appears in the sequencing data of a study of tumor-infiltrating lymphocytes in primary liver carcinoma (dated by TCRdb to 2015 to 2018). Background on the whole study: Of the five patients (three men and two women, aged 30 to 69 years), four had hepatocellular carcinoma and one had combined HCC and intrahepatic cholangiocarcinoma. The five patients had tumors of stage T1-T3 N0M0, with maximum diameters ranging from roughly 4 to 11 cm. Samples yielded roughly 3.65 to 7.5 million productive TCRbeta reads; read depth did not differ significantly between tissue types. For each liver tumor, the study sampled five regions along with adjacent normal tissue and blood, and applied TCRbeta repertoire sequencing, expression microarrays and whole-exome sequencing. A total of roughly 35 specimens from 5 patients underwent TCRbeta repertoire sequencing, comprising approximately 25 tumor regions, 5 adjacent noncancerous liver tissues and 5 peripheral blood samples. To link TCRbeta repertoire diversity with the local molecular phenotype, the roughly 23 tumor region samples were profiled using Agilent mRNA microarrays. Reproducibility between technical replicate repertoires was high, with correlation coefficients above 0.95 and mean shared-clone rates about 0.9.

Broad study findings and their caveats: Just about 7-25% of top clones turned up in all five regions of a tumor, which suggests spatial heterogeneity among tumor-infiltrating T cells. Repertoire overlap was higher between tumor regions (mean roughly 35%) than tumor-adjacent (around 17%) or tumor-blood (about 14%) pairs, consistent with antigen-driven expansion. Because only the TCR beta chain was sequenced and unpaired alpha chains were not captured, true repertoire diversity is likely underestimated. With just four or five patients in the study, the authors point out that the findings should be validated in a larger study. The top 250 clones accounted for a significantly greater share of the repertoire in tumors than in blood (p = 0.039). Bulk unsorted samples precluded comparing CD4+ and CD8+ T cell repertoires.

On this clonotype: The clone's antigen remains unknown. One end of the junction does not line up with germline, which may come from a read error.

CDR3 length: 14 amino acids, cysteine to phenylalanine. Only the CDR3 region is kept as DNA, spanning 42 bases read in frame from base 1. From the germline V gene, CDR1 is SGHAT and CDR2 is FQNNGV. Without any cell sorting, total RNA and DNA were co-extracted from about 20-30 mg of bulk tissue using the AllPrep DNA/RNA mini kit. Between late 2015 and March 2016, about 5 patients in China with histopathologically diagnosed primary liver carcinoma had their tumors surgically resected. At the time of sampling, the patients were treatment-naive and had chronic HBV infection. Each tumor was sampled at five spatially separated regions: the superior, inferior, left-lateral and right-lateral poles and the tumor centre. According to histology, viable tumor cells made up more than 85% of every tumor sample. Fresh tumor and adjacent tissue pieces were bisected, with one half stored in RNAlater at -80 degrees C and the other half sent for histology.

TCRbeta-specific cDNA was reverse-transcribed from roughly 500 ng total RNA using a constant-region primer and ProtoScript II reverse transcriptase. TCRbeta libraries were built with three nested multiplex PCR rounds, a slightly modified ARM-PCR procedure. Multiplex TRBV1-TRBV30 forward primers and a Cbeta reverse primer were used in the first two PCR rounds, each of which was run for around 9 cycles. A final 25-cycle PCR with Deep VentR polymerase added sample barcodes and Illumina adapters. Before sequencing, amplicons of 200-500 bp were purified from gel using a QIAquick gel extraction kit. TCRbeta amplicons were sequenced on an Illumina HiSeq 2500 with 250-bp paired-end reads. As for how the authors treated the data: Quality trimming of reads was performed with Trimmomatic v0.33, and paired reads were merged with FLASH v1.2.11 so that full CDR3 sequences could be recovered. MiGEC v1.2.1b assigned V, D and J germline segments to the rearranged TCRbeta sequences. Clonotype statistics and Shannon-Wiener diversity indices were computed with VDJtools v1.0.0. Except for diversity analysis, only the 250 most abundant clonotypes of each sample were used in subsequent analyses to reduce sampling bias. The public reads were reprocessed in TCRdb via fastp at Q25 and MiXCR, keeping in-frame beta chains. Merged by CDR3 protein, the rows form single entries marked with the most common genes and DNA. Here the V and J calls rest on TCRdb's processing, not on the authors' analysis. In this sample the table shows approximately 110,000 distinct CDR3 sequences, roughly three fifths of which occur a single time. More than 7% of the sample is in the top ten clones.

The rearrangement joined TRBV11-2 to TRBJ2-5; 7 matching bases give a weak D call of TRBD2. The sequencing sample was made of liver tumor tissue from sampling region 3. The cell subset or site label here, explained by the study, means: tumor region T3, left-lateral pole. This receptor was taken from a woman in her sixties with primary liver carcinoma and hepatitis B virus infection. The DNA sequence is given as TGCGCCAGCAGCATAGCAGGGGAGGGAGAGACCCAGTACTTC. This translates into CASSIAGEGETQYF.